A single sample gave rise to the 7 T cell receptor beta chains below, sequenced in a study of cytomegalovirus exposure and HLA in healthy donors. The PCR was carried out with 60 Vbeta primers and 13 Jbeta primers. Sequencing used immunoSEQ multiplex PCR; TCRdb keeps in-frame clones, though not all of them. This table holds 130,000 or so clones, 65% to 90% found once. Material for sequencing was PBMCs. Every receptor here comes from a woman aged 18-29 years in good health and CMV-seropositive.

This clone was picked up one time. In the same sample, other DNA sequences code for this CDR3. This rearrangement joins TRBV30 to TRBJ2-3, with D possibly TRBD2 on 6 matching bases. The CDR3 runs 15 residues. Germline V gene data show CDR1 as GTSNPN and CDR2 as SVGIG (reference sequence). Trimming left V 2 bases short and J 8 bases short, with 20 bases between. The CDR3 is CAWSSPSGGLFTQYF. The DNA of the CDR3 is TGTGCCTGGAGTTCGCCCAGTGGGGGGTTATTTACGCAGTATTTT.

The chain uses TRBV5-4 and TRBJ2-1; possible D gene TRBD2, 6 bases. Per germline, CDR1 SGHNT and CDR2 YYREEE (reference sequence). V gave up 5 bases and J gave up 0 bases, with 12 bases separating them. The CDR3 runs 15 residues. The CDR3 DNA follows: TGTGCCAGCAGGGTCGGGGGTAGCTCCTACAATGAGCAGTTCTTC. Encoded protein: CASRVGGSSYNEQFF.

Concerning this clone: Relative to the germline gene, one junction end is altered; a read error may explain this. The CDR3 DNA reads as TGTTCCAGCAGCTTAGGGGGACAGGGGAATCAGCCCCAGCATTTT. Translating gives CSSSLGGQGNQPQHF. V gene TRBV7-9 combines with J gene TRBJ1-5; TRBD1 aligns across 10 bases. CDR1 is SEHNR and CDR2 is FQNEAQ in the germline V gene (reference sequence). The CDR3 consists of 15 residues.

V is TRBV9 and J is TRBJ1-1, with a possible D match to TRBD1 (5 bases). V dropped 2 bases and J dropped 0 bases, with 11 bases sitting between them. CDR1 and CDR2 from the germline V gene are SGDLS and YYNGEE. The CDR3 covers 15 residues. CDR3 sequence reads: CASSVRGGMNTEAFF. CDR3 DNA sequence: TGTGCCAGCAGCGTCCGGGGGGGTATGAACACTGAAGCTTTCTTT. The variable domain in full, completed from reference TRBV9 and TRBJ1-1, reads DSGVTQTPKHLITATGQRVTLRCSPRSGDLSVYWYQQSLDQGLQFLIQYYNGEERAKGNILERFSAQQFPDLHSELNLSSLELGDSALYFCASSVRGGMNTEAFFGQGTRLTVV.

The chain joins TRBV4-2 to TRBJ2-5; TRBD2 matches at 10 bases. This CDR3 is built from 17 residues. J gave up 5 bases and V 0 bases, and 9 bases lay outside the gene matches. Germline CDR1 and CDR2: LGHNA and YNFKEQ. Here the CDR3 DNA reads TGTGCCAGCAGCCAAGAGATGAGCGGGGGGGCGGGTGAGACCCAGTACTTC. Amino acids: CASSQEMSGGAGETQYF.

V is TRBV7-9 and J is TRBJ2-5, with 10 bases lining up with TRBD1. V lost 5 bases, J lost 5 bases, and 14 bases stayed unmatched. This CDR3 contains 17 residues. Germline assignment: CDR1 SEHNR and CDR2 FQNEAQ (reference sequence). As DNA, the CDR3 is TGTGCCAGCAGCCCGACGTTTACCGGGACAGGGGAGGAGACCCAGTACTTC. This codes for CASSPTFTGTGEETQYF.

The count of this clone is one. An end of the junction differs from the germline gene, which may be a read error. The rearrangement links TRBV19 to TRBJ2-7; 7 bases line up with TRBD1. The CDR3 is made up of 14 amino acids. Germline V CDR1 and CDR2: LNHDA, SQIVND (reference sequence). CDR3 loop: CASSSTGTAYERYF. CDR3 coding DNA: TGTGCCAGTAGTTCGACCGGGACAGCCTACGAGCGGTACTTC.